This is a list of T cell receptor beta chains from one sample in a study of T cell changes during pregnancy in multiple sclerosis. TCRdb keeps only in-frame clones here, not all; method: immunoSEQ multiplex PCR. The table includes 45,000 or so clones, around 93% detected once. Sequencing was performed on CD8+ T cells from peripheral blood mononuclear cells, taken in the second trimester of pregnancy. The receptors derive from a female donor with multiple sclerosis, enrolled in a pregnancy study. Both conserved end residues are part of each CDR3. D genes are given only for firm matches. For some rows the clone size is stated as once, few or many, or as a class when expanded; others skip it.

d_gene,abundance,j_gene,v_gene,CDR3aa,CDR3nt
.,.,TRBJ1-1,TRBV11-2,CASSPWTSHAGTEAFF,TGTGCCAGCAGCCCTTGGACATCTCACGCTGGGACTGAAGCTTTCTTT
TRBD1,few,TRBJ2-3,TRBV6-1,CASSEGQGADTQYF,TGTGCCAGCAGTGAGGGACAGGGGGCAGATACGCAGTATTTT
TRBD2,.,TRBJ2-7,TRBV7-6,CASSLGQGGNEQYF,TGTGCCAGCAGCTTAGGGCAGGGAGGGAACGAGCAGTACTTC
.,.,TRBJ1-6,TRBV5-4,CASSSDSVNSPLHF,TGTGCCAGCAGCTCGGACAGCGTCAATTCACCCCTCCACTTT
TRBD1,once,TRBJ2-3,TRBV9,CASSAGQGAATDTQYF,TGTGCCAGCAGCGCCGGACAGGGGGCGGCCACAGATACGCAGTATTTT
.,once,TRBJ2-1,TRBV7-9,CASSLGGRNEQFF,TGTGCCAGCAGCTTAGGGGGGCGCAATGAGCAGTTCTTC
.,once,TRBJ1-4,TRBV10-3,CAISDTPGGLGEKLFF,TGTGCCATCAGTGACACCCCGGGGGGCCTGGGTGAAAAACTGTTTTTT
TRBD1,.,TRBJ1-1,TRBV9,CASSGRTGVQNTEAFF,TGTGCCAGCAGCGGCCGGACAGGGGTTCAGAACACTGAAGCTTTCTTT
.,.,TRBJ2-7,TRBV9,CASSVGQNYEQYF,TGTGCCAGCAGCGTAGGACAGAACTACGAGCAGTACTTC
TRBD1,.,TRBJ1-2,TRBV5-4,CASSPRDRWEKGYTF,TGTGCCAGCAGCCCCCGGGACAGGTGGGAAAAGGGCTACACCTTC
.,.,TRBJ2-7,TRBV6-1,CASSDYWGFGEQYF,TGTGCCAGCAGTGACTATTGGGGCTTCGGCGAGCAGTACTTC
TRBD2,.,TRBJ2-5,TRBV7-7,CASSYQRIPTSGGPETQYF,TGTGCCAGCAGTTATCAACGCATCCCGACTAGCGGGGGGCCGGAGACCCAGTACTTC
.,.,TRBJ2-3,TRBV4-3,CASSQLARGTTDTQYF,TGCGCCAGCAGCCAACTCGCTCGGGGGACCACAGATACGCAGTATTTT
.,.,TRBJ1-3,TRBV30,CAWRRTVSSGNTIYF,TGTGCCTGGAGACGGACAGTGAGCTCTGGAAACACCATATATTTT
.,.,TRBJ2-7,TRBV7-9,CASSQTGYEQYF,TGTGCCAGCAGCCAGACAGGATACGAGCAGTACTTC
TRBD1,.,TRBJ2-7,TRBV27,CASSSIRGILDEQYF,TGTGCCAGCAGTTCCATCAGGGGGATATTGGACGAGCAGTACTTC
.,.,TRBJ2-7,TRBV18,CASSPEDLFYEQYF,TGTGCCAGCTCACCGGAGGACTTGTTCTACGAGCAGTACTTC